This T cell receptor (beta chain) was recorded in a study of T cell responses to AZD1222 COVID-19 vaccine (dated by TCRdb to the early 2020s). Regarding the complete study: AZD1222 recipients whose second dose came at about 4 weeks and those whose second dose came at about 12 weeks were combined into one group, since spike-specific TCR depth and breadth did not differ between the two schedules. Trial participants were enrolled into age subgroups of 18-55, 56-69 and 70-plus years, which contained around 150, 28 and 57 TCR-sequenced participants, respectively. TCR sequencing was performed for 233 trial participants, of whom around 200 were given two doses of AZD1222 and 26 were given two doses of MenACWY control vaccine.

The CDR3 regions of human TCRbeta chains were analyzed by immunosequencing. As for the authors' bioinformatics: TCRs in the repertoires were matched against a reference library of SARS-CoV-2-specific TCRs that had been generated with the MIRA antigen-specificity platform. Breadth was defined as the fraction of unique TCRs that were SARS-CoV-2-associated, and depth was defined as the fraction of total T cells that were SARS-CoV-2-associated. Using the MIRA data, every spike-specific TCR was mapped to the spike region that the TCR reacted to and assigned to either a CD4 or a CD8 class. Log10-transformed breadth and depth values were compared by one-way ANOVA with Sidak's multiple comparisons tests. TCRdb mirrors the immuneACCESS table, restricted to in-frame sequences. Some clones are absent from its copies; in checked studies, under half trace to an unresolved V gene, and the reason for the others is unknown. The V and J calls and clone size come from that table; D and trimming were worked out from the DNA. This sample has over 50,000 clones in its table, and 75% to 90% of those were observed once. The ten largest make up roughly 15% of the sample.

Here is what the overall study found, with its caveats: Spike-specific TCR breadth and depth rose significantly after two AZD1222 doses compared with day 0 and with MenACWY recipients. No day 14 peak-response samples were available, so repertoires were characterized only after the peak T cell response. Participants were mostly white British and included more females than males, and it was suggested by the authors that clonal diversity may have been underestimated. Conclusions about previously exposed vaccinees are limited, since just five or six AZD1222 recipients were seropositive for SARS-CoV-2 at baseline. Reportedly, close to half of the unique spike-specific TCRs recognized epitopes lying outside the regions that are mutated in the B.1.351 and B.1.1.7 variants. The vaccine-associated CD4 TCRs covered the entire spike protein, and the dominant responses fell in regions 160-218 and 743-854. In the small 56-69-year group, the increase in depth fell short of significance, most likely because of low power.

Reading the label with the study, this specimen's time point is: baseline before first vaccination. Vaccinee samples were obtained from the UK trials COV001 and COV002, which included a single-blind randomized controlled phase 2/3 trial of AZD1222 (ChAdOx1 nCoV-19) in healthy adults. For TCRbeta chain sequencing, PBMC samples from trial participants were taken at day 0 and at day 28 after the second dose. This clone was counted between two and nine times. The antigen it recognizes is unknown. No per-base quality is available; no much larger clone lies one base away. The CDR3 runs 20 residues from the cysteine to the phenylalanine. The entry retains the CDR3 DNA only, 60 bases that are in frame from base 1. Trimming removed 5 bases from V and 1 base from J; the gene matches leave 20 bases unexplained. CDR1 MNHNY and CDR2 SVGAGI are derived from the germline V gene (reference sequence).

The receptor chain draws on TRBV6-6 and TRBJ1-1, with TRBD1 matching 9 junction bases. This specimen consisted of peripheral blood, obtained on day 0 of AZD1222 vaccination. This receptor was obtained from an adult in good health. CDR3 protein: CASSPLGQGLLVRSNTEAFF. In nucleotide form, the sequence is TGTGCCAGCAGTCCTTTGGGACAGGGACTATTAGTTAGGTCGAACACTGAAGCTTTCTTT.